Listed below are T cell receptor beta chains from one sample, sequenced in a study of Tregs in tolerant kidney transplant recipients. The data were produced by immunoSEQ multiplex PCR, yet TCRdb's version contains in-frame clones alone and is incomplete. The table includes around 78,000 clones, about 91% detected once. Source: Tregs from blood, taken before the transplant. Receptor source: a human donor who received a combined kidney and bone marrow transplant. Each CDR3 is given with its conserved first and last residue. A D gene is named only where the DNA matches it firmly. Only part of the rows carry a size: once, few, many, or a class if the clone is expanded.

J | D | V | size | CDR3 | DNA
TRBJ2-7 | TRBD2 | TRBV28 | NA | CASSPYSGSTYEQYF | TGTGCCAGCAGTCCATATAGCGGGTCCACCTACGAGCAGTACTTC
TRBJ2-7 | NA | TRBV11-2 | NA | CASSLQEGSYEQYF | TGTGCCAGCAGCTTACAAGAGGGTTCCTACGAGCAGTACTTC
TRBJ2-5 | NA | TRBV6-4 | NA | CASSDSNEGEETQYF | TGTGCCAGCAGTGACTCGAATGAGGGAGAAGAGACCCAGTACTTC
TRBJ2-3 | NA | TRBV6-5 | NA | CASRSPVADTQYF | TGTGCCAGCAGATCCCCGGTCGCAGATACGCAGTATTTT
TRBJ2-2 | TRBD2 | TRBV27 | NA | CASSRVGLSGELFF | TGTGCCAGCAGTCGGGTGGGACTAAGCGGGGAGCTGTTTTTT
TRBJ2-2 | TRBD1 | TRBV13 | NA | CASSLSNLYSGTEKGGGELFF | TGTGCCAGCAGCTTATCGAATCTTTATTCGGGGACAGAAAAAGGTGGCGGGGAGCTGTTTTTT
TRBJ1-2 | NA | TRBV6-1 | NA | CASSEPASAYGYTF | TGTGCCAGCAGTGAACCGGCGTCGGCCTATGGCTACACCTTC
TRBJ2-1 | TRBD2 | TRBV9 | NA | CASSVGSLAGVGEQFF | TGTGCCAGCAGCGTAGGATCACTAGCGGGAGTGGGTGAGCAGTTCTTC
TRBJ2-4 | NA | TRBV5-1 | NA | CASSLLGGPDIQYF | TGCGCCAGCAGCTTGCTCGGCGGTCCTGACATTCAGTACTTC
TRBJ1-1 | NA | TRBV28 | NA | CASSLTNTEAFF | TGTGCCAGCAGTTTGACAAACACTGAAGCTTTCTTT
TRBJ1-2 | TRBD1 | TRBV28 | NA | CASSSGQLNYGYTF | TGTGCCAGCAGTTCGGGACAGCTAAACTATGGCTACACCTTC
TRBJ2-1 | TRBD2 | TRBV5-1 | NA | CASSLTSGRANEQFF | TGCGCCAGCAGCTTGACTAGCGGGAGGGCCAATGAGCAGTTCTTC
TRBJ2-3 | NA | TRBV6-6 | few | CASSAQGGIGTDTQYF | TGTGCCAGCAGTGCACAGGGGGGGATCGGCACAGATACGCAGTATTTT
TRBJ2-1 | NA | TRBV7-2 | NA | CASSLARSTLGWNEQFF | TGTGCCAGCAGCTTAGCGCGCTCAACCTTAGGATGGAATGAGCAGTTCTTC
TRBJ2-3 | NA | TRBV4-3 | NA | CASSPHDPAEETDTQYF | TGCGCCAGCAGCCCTCATGATCCAGCGGAGGAGACAGATACGCAGTATTTT
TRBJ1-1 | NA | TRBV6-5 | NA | CASSYSGRADTEAFF | TGTGCCAGCAGTTACTCAGGCAGGGCCGACACTGAAGCTTTCTTT
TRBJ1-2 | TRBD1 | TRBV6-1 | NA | CASRSGTGGDYGYTF | TGTGCCAGCAGATCGGGGACAGGAGGAGACTATGGCTACACCTTC
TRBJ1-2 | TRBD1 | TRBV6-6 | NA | CASSTGRDRSVYGYTF | TGTGCCAGCAGTACCGGACGGGACAGAAGCGTCTATGGCTACACCTTC
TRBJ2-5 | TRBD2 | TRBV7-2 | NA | CASSPLAGGRETQYF | TGTGCCAGCAGCCCATTAGCGGGAGGGCGGGAGACCCAGTACTTC
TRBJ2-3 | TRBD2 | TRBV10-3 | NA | CAISEQLAGDTDTQYF | TGTGCCATCAGTGAGCAGCTAGCGGGGGACACAGATACGCAGTATTTT
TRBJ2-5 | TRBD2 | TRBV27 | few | CASSLVGRALETQYF | TGTGCCAGCAGTTTAGTCGGGAGGGCCCTAGAGACCCAGTACTTC
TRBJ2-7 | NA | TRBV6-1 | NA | CASSEIGSIGRNYEQYF | TGTGCCAGCAGTGAAATTGGTAGCATCGGGCGGAACTACGAGCAGTACTTC
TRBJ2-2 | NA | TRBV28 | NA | CASSENQGGLGGLFF | TGTGCCAGCAGTGAAAACCAGGGAGGACTGGGTGGGCTGTTTTTT
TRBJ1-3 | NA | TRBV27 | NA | CASRPNPGTRAGNTIYF | TGTGCCAGCAGACCAAACCCCGGGACAAGGGCTGGAAACACCATATATTTT
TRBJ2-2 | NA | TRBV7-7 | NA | CASTDQLTGELFF | TGTGCCAGTACGGACCAACTCACCGGGGAGCTGTTTTTT
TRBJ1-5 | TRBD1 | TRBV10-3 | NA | CATGQGPNQPQHF | TGTGCCACGGGACAGGGACCCAATCAGCCCCAGCATTTT
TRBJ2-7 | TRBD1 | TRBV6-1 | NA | CASSASPGGEPYEQYF | TGTGCCAGCAGTGCCAGTCCAGGGGGCGAACCCTACGAGCAGTACTTC
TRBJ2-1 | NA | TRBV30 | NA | CAWSPKVSYNEQFF | TGTGCCTGGAGTCCCAAGGTCTCCTACAATGAGCAGTTCTTC
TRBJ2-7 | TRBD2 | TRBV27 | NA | CASSLDRSGRATDEQYF | TGTGCCAGCAGTTTAGATAGAAGCGGGAGGGCCACAGACGAGCAGTACTTC
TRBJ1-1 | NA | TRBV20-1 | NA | CSAGGTEAFF | TGCAGTGCGGGGGGGACTGAAGCTTTCTTT
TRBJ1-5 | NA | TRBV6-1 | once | CASSVDSNQPQHF | TGTGCCAGCAGCGTCGATAGCAATCAGCCCCAGCATTTT
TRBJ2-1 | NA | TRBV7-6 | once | CASSIGGRGASYNEQFF | TGTGCCAGCAGCATTGGGGGGAGAGGCGCCTCCTACAATGAGCAGTTCTTC
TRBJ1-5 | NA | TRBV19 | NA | CASSIVSRGNQPQHF | TGTGCCAGTAGTATAGTATCCCGGGGGAATCAGCCCCAGCATTTT
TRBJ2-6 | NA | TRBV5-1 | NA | CASSLAPGSGANVLTF | TGCGCCAGCAGCTTGGCCCCGGGATCTGGGGCCAACGTCCTGACTTTC
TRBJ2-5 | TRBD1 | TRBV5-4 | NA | CASSFRTGQETQYF | TGTGCCAGCAGCTTTCGGACAGGCCAAGAGACCCAGTACTTC
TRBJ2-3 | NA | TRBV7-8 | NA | CASSLVGLARDTQYF | TGTGCCAGCAGCTTAGTGGGCCTAGCCAGGGATACGCAGTATTTT
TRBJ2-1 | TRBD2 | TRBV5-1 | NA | CASRSSGDSYNEQFF | TGCGCCAGCAGATCTAGCGGGGACTCCTACAATGAGCAGTTCTTC
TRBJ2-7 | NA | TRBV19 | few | CASIGTAGLQYF | TGTGCCAGTATAGGGACCGCTGGACTGCAGTACTTC
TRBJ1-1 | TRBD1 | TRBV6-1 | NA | CASKTGINTEAFF | TGTGCCAGCAAGACAGGGATAAACACTGAAGCTTTCTTT
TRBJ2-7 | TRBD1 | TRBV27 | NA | CASSRSSGTGGHEQYF | TGTGCCAGCAGTAGAAGTTCCGGGACAGGGGGGCACGAGCAGTACTTC
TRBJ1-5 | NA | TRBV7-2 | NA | CASSLGLINQPQHF | TGTGCCAGCAGCTTAGGCTTGATAAATCAGCCCCAGCATTTT
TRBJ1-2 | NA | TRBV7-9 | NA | CASSYDTTNYGYTF | TGTGCCAGCAGTTACGACACCACTAACTATGGCTACACCTTC